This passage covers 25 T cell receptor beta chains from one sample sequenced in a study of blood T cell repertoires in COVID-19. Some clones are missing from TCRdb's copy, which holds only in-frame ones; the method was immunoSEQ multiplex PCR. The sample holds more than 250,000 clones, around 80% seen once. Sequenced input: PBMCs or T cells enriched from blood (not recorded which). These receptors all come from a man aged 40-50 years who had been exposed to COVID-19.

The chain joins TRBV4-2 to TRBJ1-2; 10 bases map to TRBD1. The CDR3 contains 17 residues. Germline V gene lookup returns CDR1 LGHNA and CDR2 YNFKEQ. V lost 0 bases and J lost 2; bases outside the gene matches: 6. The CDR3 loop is CASSQEGAGQGNYGYTF. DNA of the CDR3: TGTGCCAGCAGCCAAGAAGGGGCGGGACAGGGGAACTATGGCTACACCTTC.

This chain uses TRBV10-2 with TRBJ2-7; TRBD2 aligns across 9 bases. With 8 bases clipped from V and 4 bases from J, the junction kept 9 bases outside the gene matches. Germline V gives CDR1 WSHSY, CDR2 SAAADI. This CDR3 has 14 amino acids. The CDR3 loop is CASARGSGSYEQYF. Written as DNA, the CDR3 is TGCGCCAGCGCCCGGGGTAGCGGGAGTTACGAGCAGTACTTC.

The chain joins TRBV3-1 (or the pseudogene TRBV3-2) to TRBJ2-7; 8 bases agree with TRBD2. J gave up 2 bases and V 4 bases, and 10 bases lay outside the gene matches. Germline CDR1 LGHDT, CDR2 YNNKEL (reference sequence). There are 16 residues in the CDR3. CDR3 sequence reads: CASSPDWVAGTYEQYF. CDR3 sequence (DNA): TGTGCCAGCAGCCCGGATTGGGTAGCGGGAACCTACGAGCAGTACTTC.

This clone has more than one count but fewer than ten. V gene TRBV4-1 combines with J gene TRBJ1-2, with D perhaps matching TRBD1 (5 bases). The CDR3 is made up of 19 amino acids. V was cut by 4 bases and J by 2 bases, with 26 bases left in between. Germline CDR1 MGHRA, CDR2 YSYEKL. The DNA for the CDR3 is TGCGCCAGCAGCCCAAGATTGCAGGGTAGAAACGCCATGAACTATGGCTACACCTTC. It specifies CASSPRLQGRNAMNYGYTF.

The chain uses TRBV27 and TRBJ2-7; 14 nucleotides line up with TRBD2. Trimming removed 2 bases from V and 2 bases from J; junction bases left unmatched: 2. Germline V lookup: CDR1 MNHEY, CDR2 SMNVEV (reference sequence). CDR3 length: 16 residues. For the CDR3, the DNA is TGTGCCAGCAGTTTAACGGGACTAGCGGGAGCCTACGAGCAGTACTTC. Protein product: CASSLTGLAGAYEQYF.

CDR3 nucleotides: TGTGCCAGCAGTTACTCAACAGGGCACCGTTTAGCACCCCTCCACTTT. Its translation is CASSYSTGHRLAPLHF. The chain combines TRBV6-5 with TRBJ1-6; possible D gene TRBD1, 6 bases. CDR3 length equals 16 residues. Germline CDR1 MNHEY, CDR2 SVGAGI. V was pared by 0 bases and J by 11 bases, with 17 bases between.

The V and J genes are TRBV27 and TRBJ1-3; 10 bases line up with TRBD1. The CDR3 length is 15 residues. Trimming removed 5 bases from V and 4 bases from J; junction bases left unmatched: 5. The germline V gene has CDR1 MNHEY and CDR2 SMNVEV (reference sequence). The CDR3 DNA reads TGTGCCAGCAGTAAGCGGACAGGGGGAGGAAACACCATATATTTT. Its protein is CASSKRTGGGNTIYF.

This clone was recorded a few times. The CDR3 sequence: CASSQATSGSPYEQYF. The CDR3 DNA reads TGTGCCAGCAGCCAAGCGACTAGCGGGTCTCCCTACGAGCAGTACTTC. The V and J genes are TRBV14 and TRBJ2-7, with 10 bases identical to TRBD2. The CDR3 sequence is 16 residues long. CDR1 and CDR2 (germline): SGHDN, FVKESK. The junction had 5 bases not matched to a gene; V was cut back by 1 base and J by 2 bases.

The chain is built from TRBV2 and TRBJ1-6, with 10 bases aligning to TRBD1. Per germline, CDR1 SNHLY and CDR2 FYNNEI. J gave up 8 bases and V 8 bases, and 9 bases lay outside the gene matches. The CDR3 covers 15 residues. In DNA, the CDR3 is TGTGCCAGCGGTCCGAGGACAGGGGGGGATTCACCCCTCCACTTT. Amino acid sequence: CASGPRTGGDSPLHF.

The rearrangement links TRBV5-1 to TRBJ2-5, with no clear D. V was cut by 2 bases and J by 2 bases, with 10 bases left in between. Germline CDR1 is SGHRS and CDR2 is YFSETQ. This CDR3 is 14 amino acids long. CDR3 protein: CASSFGTEQETQYF. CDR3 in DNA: TGCGCCAGCAGCTTCGGCACAGAACAAGAGACCCAGTACTTC. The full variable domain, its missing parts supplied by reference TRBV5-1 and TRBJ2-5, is KAGVTQTPRYLIKTRGQQVTLSCSPISGHRSVSWYQQTPGQGLQFLFEYFSETQRNKGNFPGRFSGRQFSNSRSEMNVSTLELGDSALYLCASSFGTEQETQYFGPGTRLLVL.

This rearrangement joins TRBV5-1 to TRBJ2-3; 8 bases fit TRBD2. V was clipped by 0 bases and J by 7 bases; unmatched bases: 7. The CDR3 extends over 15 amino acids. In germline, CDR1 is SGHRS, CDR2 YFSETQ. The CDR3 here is CASSLGSGGPYTQYF. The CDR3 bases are TGCGCCAGCAGCTTGGGGTCGGGAGGGCCTTATACGCAGTATTTT.

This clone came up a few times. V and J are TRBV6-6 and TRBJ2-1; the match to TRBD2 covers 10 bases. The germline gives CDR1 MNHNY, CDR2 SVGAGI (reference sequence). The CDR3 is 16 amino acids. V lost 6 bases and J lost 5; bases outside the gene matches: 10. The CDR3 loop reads CASRTTGTSVHNEQFF. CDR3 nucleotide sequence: TGTGCCAGCAGAACGACCGGGACTAGCGTCCACAATGAGCAGTTCTTC.

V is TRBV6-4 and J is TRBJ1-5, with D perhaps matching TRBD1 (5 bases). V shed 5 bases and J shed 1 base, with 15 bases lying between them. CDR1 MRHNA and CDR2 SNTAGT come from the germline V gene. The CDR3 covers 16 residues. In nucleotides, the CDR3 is TGTGCCAGCAGTATGGACGGGGGAGAGAGCAATCAGCCCCAGCATTTT. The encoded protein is CASSMDGGESNQPQHF.

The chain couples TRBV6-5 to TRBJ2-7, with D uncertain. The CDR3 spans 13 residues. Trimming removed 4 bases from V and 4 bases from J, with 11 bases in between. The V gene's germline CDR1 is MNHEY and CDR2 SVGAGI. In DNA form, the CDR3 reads TGTGCCAGCAGTTCAACTTTAAAGTACGAGCAGTACTTC. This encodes CASSSTLKYEQYF.

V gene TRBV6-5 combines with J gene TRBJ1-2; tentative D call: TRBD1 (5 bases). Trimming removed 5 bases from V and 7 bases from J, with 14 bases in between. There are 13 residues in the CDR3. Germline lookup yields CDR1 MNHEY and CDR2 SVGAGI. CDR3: CASSLQEGGGYTF. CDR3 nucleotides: TGTGCCAGCAGTCTACAGGAGGGCGGTGGCTACACCTTC.

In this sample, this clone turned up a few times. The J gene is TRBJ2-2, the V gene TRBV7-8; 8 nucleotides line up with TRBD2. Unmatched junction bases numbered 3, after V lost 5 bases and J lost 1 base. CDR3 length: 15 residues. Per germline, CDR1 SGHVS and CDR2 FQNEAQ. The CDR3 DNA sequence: TGTGCCAGCAGCCAAACTAGCGGGAACACCGGGGAGCTGTTTTTT. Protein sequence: CASSQTSGNTGELFF. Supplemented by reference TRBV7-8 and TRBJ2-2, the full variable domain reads GAGVSQSPRYKVAKRGQDVALRCDPISGHVSLFWYQQALGQGPEFLTYFQNEAQLDKSGLPSDRFFAERPEGSVSTLKIQRTQQEDSAVYLCASSQTSGNTGELFFGEGSRLTVL.

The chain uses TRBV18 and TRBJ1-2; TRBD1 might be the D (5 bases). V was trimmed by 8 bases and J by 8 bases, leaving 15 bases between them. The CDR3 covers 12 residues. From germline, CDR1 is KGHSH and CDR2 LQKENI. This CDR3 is CASATALEGYTF. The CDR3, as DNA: TGTGCCAGCGCGACAGCCCTAGAGGGCTACACCTTC. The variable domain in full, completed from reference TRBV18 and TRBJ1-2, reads NAGVMQNPRHLVRRRGQEARLRCSPMKGHSHVYWYRQLPEEGLKFMVYLQKENIIDESGMPKERFSAEFPKEGPSILRIQQVVRGDSAAYFCASATALEGYTFGSGTRLTVV.

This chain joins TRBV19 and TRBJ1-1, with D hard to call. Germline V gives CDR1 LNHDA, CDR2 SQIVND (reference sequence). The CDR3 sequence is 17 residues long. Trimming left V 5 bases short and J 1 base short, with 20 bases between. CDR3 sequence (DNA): TGTGCCAGTAGTCCCCGTGGTTCTCCCGCAGGGAACACTGAAGCTTTCTTT. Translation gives CASSPRGSPAGNTEAFF.

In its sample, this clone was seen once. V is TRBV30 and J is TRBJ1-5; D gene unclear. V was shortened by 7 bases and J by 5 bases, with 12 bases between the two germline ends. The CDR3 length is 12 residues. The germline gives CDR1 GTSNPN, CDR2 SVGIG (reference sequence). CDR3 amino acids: CAFETADQPQHF. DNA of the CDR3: TGTGCCTTCGAAACAGCAGATCAGCCCCAGCATTTT.

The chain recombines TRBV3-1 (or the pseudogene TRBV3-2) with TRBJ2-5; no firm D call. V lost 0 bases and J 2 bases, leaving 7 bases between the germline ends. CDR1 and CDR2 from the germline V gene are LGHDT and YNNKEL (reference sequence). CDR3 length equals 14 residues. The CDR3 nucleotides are TGTGCCAGCAGCCAAGATTGGGCTCAAGAGACCCAGTACTTC. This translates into CASSQDWAQETQYF.

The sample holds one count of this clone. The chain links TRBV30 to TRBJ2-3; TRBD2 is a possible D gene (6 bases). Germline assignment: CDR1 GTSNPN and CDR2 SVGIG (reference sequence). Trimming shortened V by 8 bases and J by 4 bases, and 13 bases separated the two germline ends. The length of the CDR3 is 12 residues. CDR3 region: CAIGGVADTQYF. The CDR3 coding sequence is TGTGCCATCGGAGGGGTGGCAGATACGCAGTATTTT.

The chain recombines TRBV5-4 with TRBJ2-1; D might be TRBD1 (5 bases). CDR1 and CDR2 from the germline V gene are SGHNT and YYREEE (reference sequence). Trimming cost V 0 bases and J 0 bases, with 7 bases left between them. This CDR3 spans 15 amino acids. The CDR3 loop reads CASSLGQSSYNEQFF. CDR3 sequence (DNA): TGTGCCAGCAGCTTGGGACAGAGCTCCTACAATGAGCAGTTCTTC.

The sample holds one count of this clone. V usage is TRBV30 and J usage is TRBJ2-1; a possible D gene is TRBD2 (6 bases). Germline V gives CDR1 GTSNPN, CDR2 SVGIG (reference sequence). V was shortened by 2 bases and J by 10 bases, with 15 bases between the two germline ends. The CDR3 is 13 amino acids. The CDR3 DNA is TGTGCCTGGAGTTCTCACCAGGGAGGCGAGCAGTTCTTC. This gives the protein CAWSSHQGGEQFF.

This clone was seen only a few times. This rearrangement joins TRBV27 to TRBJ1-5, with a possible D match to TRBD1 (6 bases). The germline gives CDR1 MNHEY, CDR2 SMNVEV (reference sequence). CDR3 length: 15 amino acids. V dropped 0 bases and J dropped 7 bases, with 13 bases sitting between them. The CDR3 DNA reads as TGTGCCAGCAGTTTATCGTTAGGGGGTAGACAGCCCCAGCATTTT. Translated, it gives CASSLSLGGRQPQHF.

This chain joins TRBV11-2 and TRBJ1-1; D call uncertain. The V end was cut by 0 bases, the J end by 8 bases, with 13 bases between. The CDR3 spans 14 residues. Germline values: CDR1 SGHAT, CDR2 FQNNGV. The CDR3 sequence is CASSLDILVFEAFF. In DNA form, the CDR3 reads TGTGCCAGCAGCTTAGATATTTTAGTCTTCGAAGCTTTCTTT.